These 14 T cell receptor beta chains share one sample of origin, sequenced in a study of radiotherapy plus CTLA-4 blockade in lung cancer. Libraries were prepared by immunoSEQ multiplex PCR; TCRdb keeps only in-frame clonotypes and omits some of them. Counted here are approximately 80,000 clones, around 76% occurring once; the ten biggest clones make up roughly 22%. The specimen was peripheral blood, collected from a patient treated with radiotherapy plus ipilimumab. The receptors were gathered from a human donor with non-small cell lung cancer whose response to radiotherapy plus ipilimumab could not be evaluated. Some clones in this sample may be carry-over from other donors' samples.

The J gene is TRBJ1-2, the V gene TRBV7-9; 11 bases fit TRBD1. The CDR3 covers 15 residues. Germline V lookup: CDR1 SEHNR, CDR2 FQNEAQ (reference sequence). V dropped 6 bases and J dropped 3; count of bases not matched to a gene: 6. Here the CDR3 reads CASSPPGQGDYGYTF. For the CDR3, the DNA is TGTGCCAGCAGTCCGCCGGGACAGGGGGACTATGGCTACACCTTC.

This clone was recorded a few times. The CDR3 spells CAISAGTGAQPQHF. In nucleotides, the CDR3 is TGTGCCATCAGTGCCGGGACAGGGGCCCAGCCCCAGCATTTT. The genes are TRBV10-3 and TRBJ1-5, with 10 bases lining up with TRBD1. V lost 4 bases, J lost 7 bases, and 4 bases stayed unmatched. Looked up from germline, CDR1 is ENHRY and CDR2 is SYGVKD. CDR3 length equals 14 residues.

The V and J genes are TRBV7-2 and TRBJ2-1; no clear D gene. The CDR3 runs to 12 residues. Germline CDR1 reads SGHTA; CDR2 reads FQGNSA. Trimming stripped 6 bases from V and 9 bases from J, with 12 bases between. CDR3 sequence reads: CASRREVGEQFF. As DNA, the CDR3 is TGTGCCAGCAGGAGAGAGGTGGGTGAGCAGTTCTTC.

CDR3 DNA sequence: TGTGCCAGCAGCCTGCCTGGACTAGCGGAAGAGACCCAGTACTTC. Translation gives CASSLPGLAEETQYF. V usage is TRBV5-4 and J usage is TRBJ2-5, with 10 bases that match TRBD2. CDR1 SGHNT and CDR2 YYREEE come from the germline V gene (reference sequence). V lost 4 bases, J lost 3 bases, and 6 bases stayed unmatched. This CDR3 spans 15 amino acids.

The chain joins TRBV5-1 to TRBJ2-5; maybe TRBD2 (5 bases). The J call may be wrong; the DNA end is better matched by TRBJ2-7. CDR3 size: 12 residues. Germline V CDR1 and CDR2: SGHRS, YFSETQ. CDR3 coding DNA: TGCGCCAGCAGCCCCGGGGACTACGAGCAGTACTTC. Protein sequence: CASSPGDYEQYF.

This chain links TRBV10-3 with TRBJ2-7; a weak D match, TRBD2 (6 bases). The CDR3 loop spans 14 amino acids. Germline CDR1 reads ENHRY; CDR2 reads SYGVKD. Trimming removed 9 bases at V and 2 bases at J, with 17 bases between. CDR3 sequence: CAMKTSLGTYEQYF. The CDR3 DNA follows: TGTGCCATGAAAACTAGCTTGGGAACCTACGAGCAGTACTTC.

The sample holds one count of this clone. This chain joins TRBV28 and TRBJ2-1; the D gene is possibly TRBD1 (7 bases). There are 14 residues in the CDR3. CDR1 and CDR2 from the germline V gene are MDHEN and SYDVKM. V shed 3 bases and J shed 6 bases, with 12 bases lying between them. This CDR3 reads CASSFLQGGNEQFF. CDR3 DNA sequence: TGTGCCAGCAGTTTTCTCCAGGGGGGCAATGAGCAGTTCTTC.

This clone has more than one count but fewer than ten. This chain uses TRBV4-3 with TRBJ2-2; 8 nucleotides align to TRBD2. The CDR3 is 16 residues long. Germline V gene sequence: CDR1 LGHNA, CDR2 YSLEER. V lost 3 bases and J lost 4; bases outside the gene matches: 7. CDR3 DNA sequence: TGCGCCAGCAGCCACCCGGGGGGGGTAGTCACCGGGGAGCTGTTTTTT. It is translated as CASSHPGGVVTGELFF.

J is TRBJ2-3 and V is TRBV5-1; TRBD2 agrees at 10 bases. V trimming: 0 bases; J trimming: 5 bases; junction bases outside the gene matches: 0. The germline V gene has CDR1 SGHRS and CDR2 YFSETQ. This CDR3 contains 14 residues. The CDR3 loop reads CASSLERGGDTQYF. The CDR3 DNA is TGCGCCAGCAGCTTGGAGCGGGGGGGAGATACGCAGTATTTT.

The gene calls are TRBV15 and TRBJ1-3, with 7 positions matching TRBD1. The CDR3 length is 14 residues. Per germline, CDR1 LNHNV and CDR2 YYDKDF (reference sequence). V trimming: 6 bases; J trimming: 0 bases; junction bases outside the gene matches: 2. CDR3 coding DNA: TGTGCCACCAGAAGACAGGGCTCTGGAAACACCATATATTTT. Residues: CATRRQGSGNTIYF.

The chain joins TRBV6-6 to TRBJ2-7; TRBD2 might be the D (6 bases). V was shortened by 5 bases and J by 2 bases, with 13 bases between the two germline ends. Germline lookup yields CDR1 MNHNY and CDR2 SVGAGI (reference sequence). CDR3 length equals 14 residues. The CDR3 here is CASSPLSGTYEQYF. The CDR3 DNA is TGTGCCAGCAGTCCGCTTAGCGGCACCTACGAGCAGTACTTC.

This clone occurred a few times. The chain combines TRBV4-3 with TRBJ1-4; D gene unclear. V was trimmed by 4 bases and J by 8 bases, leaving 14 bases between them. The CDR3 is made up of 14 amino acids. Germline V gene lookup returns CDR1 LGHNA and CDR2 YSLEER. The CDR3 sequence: CASSLTTSGEKLFF. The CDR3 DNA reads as TGCGCCAGCAGCCTCACAACATCGGGAGAAAAACTGTTTTTT.

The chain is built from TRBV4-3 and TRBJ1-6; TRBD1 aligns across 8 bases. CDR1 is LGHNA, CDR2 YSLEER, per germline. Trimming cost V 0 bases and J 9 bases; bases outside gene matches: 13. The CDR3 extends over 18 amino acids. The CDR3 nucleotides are TGCGCCAGCAGCCAAGATAACTACGTGGCAGGGGGCTCTTCACCCCTCCACTTT. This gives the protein CASSQDNYVAGGSSPLHF.

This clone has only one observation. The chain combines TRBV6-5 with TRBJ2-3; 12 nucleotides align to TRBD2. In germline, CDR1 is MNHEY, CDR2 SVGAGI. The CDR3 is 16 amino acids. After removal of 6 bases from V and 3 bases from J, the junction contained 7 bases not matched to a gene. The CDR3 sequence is CASRYRLAGETDTQYF. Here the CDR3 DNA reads TGTGCCAGCAGATACCGACTAGCGGGGGAGACAGATACGCAGTATTTT.